This T cell receptor (beta chain) was found in a study of response to subunit inactivated influenza vaccine. Study-wide points: It was the authors' suggestion that each seasonal influenza vaccination recruits few new T cells.

Details on this clonotype: Its antigen is not known.

CDR1 SQVTM and CDR2 ANQGSEA come from the germline V gene. V lost 7 bases and J 3 bases, leaving 10 bases between the germline ends. The CDR3 has 11 residues. Each CDR3 protein gets one entry after TCRdb re-called the RT-PCR reads with MiXCR. The repertoire holds roughly 700,000 distinct CDR3 sequences, around 13% seen once, with 6.5% to 8.5% in the top ten. The V and J genes are TRBV29-1 and TRBJ2-7; no firm D call. The specimen comprised PBMCs from blood, sampled 14 days before vaccination. The sequence derives from a man in his forties or fifties who received an inactivated influenza vaccine. CDR3 nucleotide sequence: TGCAGCGAGGTCTCCCTCTACGAGCAGTACTTC. Protein sequence: CSEVSLYEQYF.